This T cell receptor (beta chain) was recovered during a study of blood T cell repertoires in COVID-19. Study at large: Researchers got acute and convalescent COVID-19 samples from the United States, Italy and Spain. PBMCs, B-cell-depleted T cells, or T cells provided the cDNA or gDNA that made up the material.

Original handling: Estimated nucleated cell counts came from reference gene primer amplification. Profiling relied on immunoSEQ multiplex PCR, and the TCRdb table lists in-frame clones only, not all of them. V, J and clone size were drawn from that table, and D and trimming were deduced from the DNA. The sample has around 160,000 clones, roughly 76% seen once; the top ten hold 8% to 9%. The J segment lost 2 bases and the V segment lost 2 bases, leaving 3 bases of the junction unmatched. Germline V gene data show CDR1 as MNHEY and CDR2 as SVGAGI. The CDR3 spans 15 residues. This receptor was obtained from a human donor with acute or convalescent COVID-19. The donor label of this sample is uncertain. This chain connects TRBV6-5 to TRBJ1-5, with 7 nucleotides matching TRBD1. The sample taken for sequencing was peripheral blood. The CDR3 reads CASSYRGQGNQPQHF. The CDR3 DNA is TGTGCCAGCAGTTACAGGGGGCAAGGCAATCAGCCCCAGCATTTT.